Below are 24 T cell receptor beta chains sequenced from a single sample in a study of cytomegalovirus exposure and HLA in healthy donors. Amplification used 60 Vbeta primers and 13 Jbeta primers. Sequencing was performed with immunoSEQ multiplex PCR; in TCRdb, only in-frame clones are kept and a portion is missing. This table holds some 120,000 clones, roughly 80% found once. Sequenced sample: PBMCs. These receptors came from a man under 40 in good health and CMV-seropositive.

The chain joins TRBV30 to TRBJ1-3; D is undetermined. Germline loops: CDR1 GTSNPN, CDR2 SVGIG (reference sequence). CDR3 length equals 14 residues. Between the trimmed V and J ends, which lost 3 bases and 4 bases, there was a span of 13 bases. The CDR3, as DNA: TGTGCCTGGAGAAGGTTGGGCGACGGAAACACCATATATTTT. It specifies CAWRRLGDGNTIYF.

The chain joins TRBV10-2 to TRBJ2-7; 8 bases match TRBD2. There are 15 residues in the CDR3. J lost 1 base, V lost 6 bases, and 8 bases had no gene match. The germline gives CDR1 WSHSY, CDR2 SAAADI. The CDR3 bases are TGCGCCAGCAGCGACCCAACGGGGGGGTCCTACGAGCAGTACTTC. Its protein is CASSDPTGGSYEQYF.

The chain links TRBV6-4 to TRBJ1-6; TRBD1 matches 8 bases. The CDR3 is 20 residues long. CDR1 and CDR2 (germline): MRHNA, SNTAGT. Trimming cost V 1 base and J 1 base; bases outside gene matches: 12. CDR3 loop: CASSDLAGQGGGSYNSPLHF. CDR3 in DNA: TGTGCCAGCAGTGACTTGGCTGGACAGGGAGGAGGTTCCTATAATTCACCCCTCCACTTT.

The count of this clone is one. V usage is TRBV5-1 and J usage is TRBJ2-1, with 9 nucleotides matching TRBD1. Germline V gene sequence: CDR1 SGHRS, CDR2 YFSETQ. After removal of 4 bases from V and 8 bases from J, the junction contained 4 bases not matched to a gene. This CDR3 region has 13 residues. This CDR3 is CASSVDRGDEQFF. CDR3 nucleotides: TGCGCCAGCAGCGTGGACAGGGGCGATGAGCAGTTCTTC.

This clone was detected only once. CDR3 region: CATSRVGWSSTDTQYF. CDR3 coding DNA: TGTGCCACCAGCAGAGTGGGTTGGAGTAGCACAGATACGCAGTATTTT. V is TRBV15 and J is TRBJ2-3; no reliable D call. CDR1 LNHNV and CDR2 YYDKDF come from the germline V gene (reference sequence). CDR3 size: 16 residues. V dropped 1 base and J dropped 0 bases, with 11 bases sitting between them.

CDR3 DNA: TGTGCCAGCAGTGAGCGGACAGCCTACGAGCAGTACTTC. Encoded protein: CASSERTAYEQYF. The V and J genes are TRBV6-1 and TRBJ2-5; the D gene is possibly TRBD1 (6 bases). The J call may not be correct, given that the DNA end is closer to TRBJ2-7. Germline loops: CDR1 MNHNS, CDR2 SASEGT. CDR3 length: 13 residues.

The rearrangement uses TRBV11-3 and TRBJ1-6, with TRBD1 matching 8 bases. The CDR3 has 16 amino acids. V lost 0 bases to trimming and J lost 9 bases; unmatched junction nucleotides: 7. Germline CDR1 reads SGHNT; CDR2 reads YENEEA. This CDR3 is CASSLDRRRGRSPLHF. As DNA, the CDR3 is TGTGCCAGCAGCTTAGATAGGCGCAGGGGGCGTTCACCCCTCCACTTT.

The chain has TRBV5-1 and TRBJ2-1, with D tentatively TRBD2 (6 bases). Between the trimmed V and J ends, which lost 8 bases and 6 bases, there was a span of 15 bases. There are 13 residues in the CDR3. The germline gives CDR1 SGHRS, CDR2 YFSETQ. CDR3: CASREVGRNEQFF. DNA of the CDR3: TGCGCCAGTAGGGAGGTGGGTCGCAATGAGCAGTTCTTC.

This clone has a single count. V is TRBV30 and J is TRBJ1-1; TRBD1 agrees at 7 bases. The V gene end was trimmed by 1 base and the J gene end by 5 bases; junction bases not matched to a gene: 4. The length of the CDR3 is 13 residues. Germline values: CDR1 GTSNPN, CDR2 SVGIG (reference sequence). The CDR3 DNA reads as TGTGCCTGGAGTGACAGGGGTAGGACTGAAGCTTTCTTT. Its translation is CAWSDRGRTEAFF.

A few counts support this clone. The genes are TRBV6-5 and TRBJ2-7, with D tentatively TRBD2 (5 bases). V lost 5 bases to trimming and J lost 5 bases, with 13 bases between them. Germline values: CDR1 MNHEY, CDR2 SVGAGI. The CDR3 has 13 residues. CDR3 amino acids: CASSPPGRDEQYF. DNA of the CDR3: TGTGCCAGCAGTCCGCCGGGAAGGGACGAGCAGTACTTC.

This CDR3 reads CAISESDRGPSEDTQYF. The CDR3 region has the DNA TGTGCCATCAGTGAGTCGGACAGGGGGCCCTCCGAGGATACGCAGTATTTT. The chain links TRBV10-3 to TRBJ2-3; 11 nucleotides align to TRBD1. The CDR3 extends over 17 amino acids. Unmatched junction bases numbered 8, after V lost 0 bases and J lost 6 bases. Germline values: CDR1 ENHRY, CDR2 SYGVKD.

This clone was seen a single time. The V gene is TRBV7-8, the J gene TRBJ1-1; no clear D. Trimming removed 2 bases at V and 8 bases at J, with 15 bases between. CDR1 is SGHVS and CDR2 is FQNEAQ in the germline V gene. This CDR3 is built from 14 residues. In DNA, the CDR3 is TGTGCCAGCAGCTTACGGGATCTAGGGAGGGAAGCTTTCTTT. Encoded protein: CASSLRDLGREAFF. Based on the CDR3 plus reference TRBV7-8 and TRBJ1-1, the full variable domain is GAGVSQSPRYKVAKRGQDVALRCDPISGHVSLFWYQQALGQGPEFLTYFQNEAQLDKSGLPSDRFFAERPEGSVSTLKIQRTQQEDSAVYLCASSLRDLGREAFFGQGTRLTVV.

V gene TRBV5-1 combines with J gene TRBJ1-1; 9 bases line up with TRBD1. After removal of 4 bases from V and 5 bases from J, the junction contained 12 bases not matched to a gene. Germline lookup yields CDR1 SGHRS and CDR2 YFSETQ. This CDR3 comprises 16 residues. This CDR3 reads CASSPSTGGLGTEAFF. The DNA of the CDR3 is TGCGCCAGCAGCCCTTCGACAGGGGGGCTGGGGACTGAAGCTTTCTTT.

The chain is built from TRBV15 and TRBJ1-5, with D maybe TRBD1 (5 bases). From germline, CDR1 is LNHNV and CDR2 YYDKDF (reference sequence). CDR3 length: 14 amino acids. Deletions cut 3 bases from V and 5 bases from J, with 11 bases between. Written as DNA, the CDR3 is TGTGCCACCAGCAGTACTCCGGGGGATCAGCCCCAGCATTTT. This translates into CATSSTPGDQPQHF.

The J gene is TRBJ2-1, the V gene TRBV7-2, with 10 bases aligning to TRBD1. Germline V CDR1 and CDR2: SGHTA, FQGNSA. The CDR3 covers 14 residues. After removal of 6 bases from V and 4 bases from J, the junction contained 3 bases not matched to a gene. The CDR3 region has the DNA TGTGCCAGCAGACCGGACAGGGGGTACAATGAGCAGTTCTTC. Amino acid sequence: CASRPDRGYNEQFF. Drawing the rest from reference TRBV7-2 and TRBJ2-1, the complete variable domain is GAGVSQSPSNKVTEKGKDVELRCDPISGHTALYWYRQSLGQGLEFLIYFQGNSAPDKSGLPSDRFSAERTGGSVSTLTIQRTQQEDSAVYLCASRPDRGYNEQFFGPGTRLTVL.

The genes are TRBV6-1 and TRBJ1-5; 8 bases agree with TRBD1. Germline V gene lookup returns CDR1 MNHNS and CDR2 SASEGT. Unmatched junction bases numbered 15, after V lost 2 bases and J lost 6 bases. CDR3 length: 18 amino acids. The CDR3 DNA is TGTGCCAGCAGTGAAACGGGGGCTGACAGGGGATGGAGTCAGCCCCAGCATTTT. Protein product: CASSETGADRGWSQPQHF.

In its sample, this clone was seen a few times. J is TRBJ1-2 and V is TRBV5-4; TRBD1 matches 8 bases. CDR1 and CDR2 from the germline V gene are SGHNT and YYREEE (reference sequence). The CDR3 covers 16 residues. J lost 7 bases, V lost 0 bases, and 11 bases had no gene match. The CDR3 protein is CASSLGPDRVDSGYTF. CDR3 DNA sequence: TGTGCCAGCAGCTTGGGACCGGACAGGGTCGATAGTGGCTACACCTTC. Supplemented by reference TRBV5-4 and TRBJ1-2, the full variable domain reads ETGVTQSPTHLIKTRGQQVTLRCSSQSGHNTVSWYQQALGQGPQFIFQYYREEENGRGNFPPRFSGLQFPNYSSELNVNALELDDSALYLCASSLGPDRVDSGYTFGSGTRLTVV.

This clone was counted between two and nine times. The chain joins TRBV28 to TRBJ2-7; 7 nucleotides agree with TRBD1. Trimming took 5 bases from V and 5 from J; bases not matched to a gene: 12. The CDR3 is 15 amino acids. Looked up from germline, CDR1 is MDHEN and CDR2 is SYDVKM. DNA for the CDR3: TGTGCCAGCAGTCCCGGACAGGCCTTATGGGACGAGCAGTACTTC. Residues: CASSPGQALWDEQYF.

This clone ranks as medium-sized (0.01 to 0.1%). This chain uses TRBV28 with TRBJ1-4; 9 bases agree with TRBD1. The junction had 10 bases not matched to a gene; V was cut back by 6 bases and J by 8 bases. The CDR3 is made up of 15 amino acids. CDR1 is MDHEN and CDR2 is SYDVKM in the germline V gene. CDR3 sequence: CASSTGTGSVEKLFF. CDR3 sequence (DNA): TGTGCCAGCAGCACCGGGACAGGGAGTGTGGAAAAACTGTTTTTT.

This clone was detected only once. The chain combines TRBV27 with TRBJ2-1, with TRBD1 matching 12 bases. The V segment lost 3 bases and the J segment 5 bases; nucleotides outside the gene matches: 8. Germline CDR1 is MNHEY and CDR2 is SMNVEV (reference sequence). This CDR3 spans 17 amino acids. This CDR3 reads CASSFHRGQGADNEQFF. The CDR3 region has the DNA TGTGCCAGCAGTTTCCACCGGGGACAGGGGGCGGACAATGAGCAGTTCTTC.

This chain connects TRBV6-1 to TRBJ1-1; D is unresolved. CDR1 MNHNS and CDR2 SASEGT come from the germline V gene. The CDR3 loop spans 11 amino acids. The V end lost 6 bases, the J end lost 10 bases, and 12 bases lay between the germline ends. Here the CDR3 reads CASRFGPRAFF. The CDR3 DNA sequence: TGTGCCAGCAGATTTGGGCCCCGAGCTTTCTTT.

This clone was counted between two and nine times. The chain has TRBV6-5 and TRBJ2-7; 11 bases align to TRBD2. V lost 5 bases to trimming and J lost 4 bases; unmatched junction nucleotides: 7. The CDR3 length is 15 residues. The germline V gene has CDR1 MNHEY and CDR2 SVGAGI. The CDR3 bases are TGTGCCAGCAGTCCGGGACTAGCGGCCTCATACGAGCAGTACGTC. Translation: CASSPGLAASYEQYV.

The chain couples TRBV27 to TRBJ2-7, with 9 bases fitting TRBD2. The CDR3 is 14 amino acids. CDR1 MNHEY and CDR2 SMNVEV come from the germline V gene (reference sequence). V was pared by 6 bases and J by 6 bases, with 9 bases of the junction left unmatched. Here the CDR3 reads CASSFAGGLGEQYV. For the CDR3, the DNA is TGTGCCAGCAGCTTCGCGGGAGGGCTCGGCGAGCAGTACGTC.

This sequence joins TRBV6-5 and TRBJ2-3, with 8 bases matching TRBD1. V was clipped by 2 bases and J by 6 bases; unmatched bases: 7. The germline V gene has CDR1 MNHEY and CDR2 SVGAGI. The CDR3 spans 15 residues. The chain's CDR3 is CASSYPKRQGDTQYF. The DNA for the CDR3 is TGTGCCAGCAGTTACCCGAAGCGACAGGGGGATACGCAGTATTTT.